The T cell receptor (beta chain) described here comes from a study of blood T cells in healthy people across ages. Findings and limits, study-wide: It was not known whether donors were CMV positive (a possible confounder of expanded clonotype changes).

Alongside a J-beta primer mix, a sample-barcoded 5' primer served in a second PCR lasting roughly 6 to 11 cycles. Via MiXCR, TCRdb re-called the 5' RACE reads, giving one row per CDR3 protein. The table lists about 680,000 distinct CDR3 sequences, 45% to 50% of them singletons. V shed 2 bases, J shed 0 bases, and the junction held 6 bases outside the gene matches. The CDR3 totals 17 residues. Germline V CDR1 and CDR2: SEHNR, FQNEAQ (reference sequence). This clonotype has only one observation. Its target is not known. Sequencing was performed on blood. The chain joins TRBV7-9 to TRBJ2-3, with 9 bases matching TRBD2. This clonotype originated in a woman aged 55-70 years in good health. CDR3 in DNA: TGTGCCAGCAGCTTAAAGATCCTAGCGGGGAGCACAGATACGCAGTATTTT. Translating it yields CASSLKILAGSTDTQYF.